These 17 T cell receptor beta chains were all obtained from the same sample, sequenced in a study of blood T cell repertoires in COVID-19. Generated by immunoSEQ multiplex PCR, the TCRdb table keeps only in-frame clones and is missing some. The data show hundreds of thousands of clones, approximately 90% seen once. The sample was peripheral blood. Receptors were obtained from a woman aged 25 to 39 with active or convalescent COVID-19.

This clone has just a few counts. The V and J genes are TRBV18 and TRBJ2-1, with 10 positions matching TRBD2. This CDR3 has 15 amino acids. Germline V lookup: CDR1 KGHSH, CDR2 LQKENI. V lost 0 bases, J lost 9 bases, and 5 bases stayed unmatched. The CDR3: CASSPPQREGLEQFF. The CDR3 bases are TGTGCCAGCTCACCACCCCAGCGGGAGGGCCTTGAGCAGTTCTTC.

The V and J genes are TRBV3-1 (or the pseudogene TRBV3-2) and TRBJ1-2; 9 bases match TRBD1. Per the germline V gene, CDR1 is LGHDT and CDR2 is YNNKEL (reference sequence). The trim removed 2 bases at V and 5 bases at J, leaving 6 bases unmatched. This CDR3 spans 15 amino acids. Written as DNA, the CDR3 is TGTGCCAGCAGCCAATTCGGACAGGGGCCTTATGGCTACACCTTC. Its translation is CASSQFGQGPYGYTF.

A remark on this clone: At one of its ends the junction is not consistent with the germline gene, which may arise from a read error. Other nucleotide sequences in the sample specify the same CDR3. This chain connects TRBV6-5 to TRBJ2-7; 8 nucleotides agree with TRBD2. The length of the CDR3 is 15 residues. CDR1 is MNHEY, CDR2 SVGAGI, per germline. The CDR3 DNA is TGTGCTAGCAGCCAAACGAGCGGGAGCGGGTACGAGCAGTACTTC. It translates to CASSQTSGSGYEQYF.

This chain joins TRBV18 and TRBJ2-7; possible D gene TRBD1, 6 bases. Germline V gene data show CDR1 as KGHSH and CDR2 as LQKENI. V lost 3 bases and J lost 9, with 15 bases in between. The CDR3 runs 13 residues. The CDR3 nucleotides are TGTGCCAGCTCACCTCGGAACAGGGAAGGGCAGTACTTC. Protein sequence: CASSPRNREGQYF.

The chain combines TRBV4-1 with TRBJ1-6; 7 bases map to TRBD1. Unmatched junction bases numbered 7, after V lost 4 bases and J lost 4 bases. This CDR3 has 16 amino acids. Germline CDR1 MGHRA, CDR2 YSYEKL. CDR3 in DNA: TGCGCCAGCAGCCCAGCAACGGGACAGTATAATTCACCCCTCCACTTT. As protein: CASSPATGQYNSPLHF.

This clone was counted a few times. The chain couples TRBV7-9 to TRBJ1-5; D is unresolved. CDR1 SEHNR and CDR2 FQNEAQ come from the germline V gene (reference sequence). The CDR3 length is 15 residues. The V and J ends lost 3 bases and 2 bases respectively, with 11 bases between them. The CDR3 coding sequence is TGTGCCAGCAGCTTCAACCGTACTGGCAATCAGCCCCAGCATTTT. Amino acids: CASSFNRTGNQPQHF.

The CDR3 coding sequence is TGTGCCAGCACCCTCACGGGGGAGCAGTTCTTC. It encodes CASTLTGEQFF. This rearrangement joins TRBV25-1 to TRBJ2-1; D is possibly TRBD2 (5 bases). Trimming took off 7 bases at V and 10 bases at J, with 11 bases between the two ends. Germline-derived CDR1 and CDR2 are MGHDK and SYGVNS. This CDR3 is built from 11 residues.

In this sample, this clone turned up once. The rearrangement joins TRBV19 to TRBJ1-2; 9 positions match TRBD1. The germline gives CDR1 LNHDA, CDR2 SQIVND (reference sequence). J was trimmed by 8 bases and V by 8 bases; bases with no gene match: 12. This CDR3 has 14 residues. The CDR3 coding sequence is TGTGCCAGTTTCTCCGGACAGGGGACAGGGGGCTACACCTTC. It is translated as CASFSGQGTGGYTF.

CDR3 in DNA: TGTGCCAGCAGCTTAAACAGCGGTACCACCTACGAGCAGTACTTC. This sequence encodes CASSLNSGTTYEQYF. The V and J genes are TRBV7-2 and TRBJ2-7; a possible D gene is TRBD2 (5 bases). CDR1 and CDR2 (germline): SGHTA, FQGNSA. V was clipped by 2 bases and J by 2 bases, with 13 bases between them. The CDR3 is made up of 15 amino acids.

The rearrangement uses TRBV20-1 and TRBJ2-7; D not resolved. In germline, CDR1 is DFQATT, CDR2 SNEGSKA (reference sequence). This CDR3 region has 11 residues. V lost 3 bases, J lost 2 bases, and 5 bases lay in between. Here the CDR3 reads CSARSPYEQYF. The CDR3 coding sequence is TGCAGTGCTAGGAGTCCCTACGAGCAGTACTTC.

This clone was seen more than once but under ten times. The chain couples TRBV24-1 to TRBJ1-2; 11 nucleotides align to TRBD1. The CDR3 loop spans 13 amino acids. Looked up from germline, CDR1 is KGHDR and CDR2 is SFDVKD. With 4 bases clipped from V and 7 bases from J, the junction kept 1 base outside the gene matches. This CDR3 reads CATSDGTGGGYTF. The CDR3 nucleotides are TGTGCCACCAGTGACGGGACAGGGGGTGGCTACACCTTC.

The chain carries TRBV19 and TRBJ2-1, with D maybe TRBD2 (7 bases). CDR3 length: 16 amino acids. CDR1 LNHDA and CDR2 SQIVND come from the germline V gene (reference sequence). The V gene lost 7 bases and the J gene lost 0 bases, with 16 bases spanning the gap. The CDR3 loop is CASKPLGGPSYNEQFF. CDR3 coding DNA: TGTGCCAGTAAACCGTTGGGGGGGCCCTCCTACAATGAGCAGTTCTTC.

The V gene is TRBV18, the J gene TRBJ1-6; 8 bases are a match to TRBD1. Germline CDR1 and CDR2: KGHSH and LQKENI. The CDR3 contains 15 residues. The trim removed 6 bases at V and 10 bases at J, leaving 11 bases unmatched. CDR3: CASSPPDRGRSPLHF. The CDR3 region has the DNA TGTGCCAGCTCGCCCCCTGACAGGGGCCGGTCACCCCTCCACTTT. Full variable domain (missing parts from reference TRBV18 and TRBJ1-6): NAGVMQNPRHLVRRRGQEARLRCSPMKGHSHVYWYRQLPEEGLKFMVYLQKENIIDESGMPKERFSAEFPKEGPSILRIQQVVRGDSAAYFCASSPPDRGRSPLHFGNGTRLTVT.

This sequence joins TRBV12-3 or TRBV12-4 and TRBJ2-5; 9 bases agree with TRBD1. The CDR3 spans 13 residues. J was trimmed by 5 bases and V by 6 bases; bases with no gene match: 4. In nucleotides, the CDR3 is TGTGCCAGCAGCGGACAGGGGAGGGAGACCCAGTACTTC. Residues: CASSGQGRETQYF.

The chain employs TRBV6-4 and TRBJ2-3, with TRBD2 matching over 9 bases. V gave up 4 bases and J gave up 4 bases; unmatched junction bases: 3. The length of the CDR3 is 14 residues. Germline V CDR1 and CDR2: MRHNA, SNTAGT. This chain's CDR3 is CASSAAGGSDTQYF. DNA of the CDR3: TGTGCCAGCAGTGCAGCGGGGGGCTCAGATACGCAGTATTTT.

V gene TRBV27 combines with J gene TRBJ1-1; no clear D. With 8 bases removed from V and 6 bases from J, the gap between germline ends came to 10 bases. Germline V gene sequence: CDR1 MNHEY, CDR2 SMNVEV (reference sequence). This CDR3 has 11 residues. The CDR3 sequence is CASRGISEAFF. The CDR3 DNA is TGTGCCAGCCGCGGGATCTCTGAAGCTTTCTTT.

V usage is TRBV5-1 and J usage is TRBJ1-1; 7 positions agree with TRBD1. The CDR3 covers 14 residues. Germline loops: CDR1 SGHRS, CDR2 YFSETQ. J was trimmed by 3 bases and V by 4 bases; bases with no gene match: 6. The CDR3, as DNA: TGCGCCAGCAGCATCCAGGGGGTAGACACTGAAGCTTTCTTT. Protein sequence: CASSIQGVDTEAFF. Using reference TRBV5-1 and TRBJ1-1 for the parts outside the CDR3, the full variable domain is KAGVTQTPRYLIKTRGQQVTLSCSPISGHRSVSWYQQTPGQGLQFLFEYFSETQRNKGNFPGRFSGRQFSNSRSEMNVSTLELGDSALYLCASSIQGVDTEAFFGQGTRLTVV.